The rows below give T cell receptor beta chains drawn from one sample of a study of CXCR3-negative and CXCR3-positive naive CD8 T cells. TCRdb reworked the 5' RACE reads into one entry per CDR3 protein, no DNA. This table holds tens of thousands of distinct CDR3 sequences. The specimen was naive CXCR3- CD8+ T cells from blood. These receptors all come from a human donor in good health. Some clones in this sample may be carry-over from other donors' samples. The CDR3 runs from the conserved cysteine through the conserved F or W. The order of the fields is V gene, J gene, clone size, CDR3 protein. Size is omitted from some rows. Given values are once, few, many or a class for expanded clones.

V gene: TRBV7-2; J gene: TRBJ2-7; clone size: .; CDR3 protein: CASSPLGADEQYF
V gene: TRBV25-1; J gene: TRBJ1-2; clone size: .; CDR3 protein: CASSGDSYGYTF
V gene: TRBV12-3/TRBV12-4; J gene: TRBJ2-1; clone size: .; CDR3 protein: CAINGRTGRFMDEQFF
V gene: TRBV29-1; J gene: TRBJ2-7; clone size: .; CDR3 protein: CSVVSGSSNEQYF
V gene: TRBV15; J gene: TRBJ2-1; clone size: .; CDR3 protein: CATSNRIPPYNEQFF
V gene: TRBV28; J gene: TRBJ2-7; clone size: .; CDR3 protein: CASSPLGGSHEQYF
V gene: TRBV5-1; J gene: TRBJ2-7; clone size: .; CDR3 protein: CASRTGDSYEQYF
V gene: TRBV5-1; J gene: TRBJ2-1; clone size: .; CDR3 protein: CASSYPSGQQLPPLDEQFF
V gene: TRBV5-1; J gene: TRBJ2-7; clone size: .; CDR3 protein: CASSLAWGTYEQYF
V gene: TRBV11-2; J gene: TRBJ2-2; clone size: .; CDR3 protein: CASSSIPDRGDTGELFF
V gene: TRBV29-1; J gene: TRBJ2-1; clone size: .; CDR3 protein: CSVEDSGEQFF
V gene: TRBV4-1; J gene: TRBJ2-7; clone size: .; CDR3 protein: CASSQGDNGMDEQYF
V gene: TRBV10-3; J gene: TRBJ2-1; clone size: .; CDR3 protein: CAISAADSVYDEQFF
V gene: TRBV29-1; J gene: TRBJ2-1; clone size: medium-sized; CDR3 protein: CSVEFGGRNNEQFF
V gene: TRBV29-1; J gene: TRBJ1-1; clone size: .; CDR3 protein: CSVIKSTAEAFF
V gene: TRBV28; J gene: TRBJ2-1; clone size: .; CDR3 protein: CASSLSWDVANEQFF
V gene: TRBV4-1; J gene: TRBJ1-4; clone size: .; CDR3 protein: CASSQEPGTNEKLFF
V gene: TRBV29-1; J gene: TRBJ2-7; clone size: .; CDR3 protein: CSVVFGQGGDYEQYF
V gene: TRBV6-2/TRBV6-3; J gene: TRBJ2-7; clone size: medium-sized; CDR3 protein: CASGILTGSYEQYF
V gene: TRBV12-3/TRBV12-4; J gene: TRBJ2-1; clone size: .; CDR3 protein: CASTQISGGGGEQFF
V gene: TRBV7-8; J gene: TRBJ1-2; clone size: .; CDR3 protein: CASSRGAGPGVYGYTF
V gene: TRBV5-1; J gene: TRBJ2-2; clone size: .; CDR3 protein: CASSRDRGRSWTGELFF
V gene: TRBV20-1; J gene: TRBJ2-5; clone size: .; CDR3 protein: CSAPEIGETQYF
V gene: TRBV25-1; J gene: TRBJ2-3; clone size: .; CDR3 protein: CASVLGVAMADTQYF
V gene: TRBV29-1; J gene: TRBJ1-2; clone size: .; CDR3 protein: CSVDRQENYGYTF
V gene: TRBV29-1; J gene: TRBJ2-2; clone size: .; CDR3 protein: CSVELDRGFTGELFF
V gene: TRBV27; J gene: TRBJ2-3; clone size: .; CDR3 protein: CASSHPREVDTQYF
V gene: TRBV5-5; J gene: TRBJ2-1; clone size: .; CDR3 protein: CASSSDIHTTEDEQFF
V gene: TRBV18; J gene: TRBJ2-7; clone size: .; CDR3 protein: CASSPQGGDSGQYF
V gene: TRBV29-1; J gene: TRBJ2-7; clone size: .; CDR3 protein: CSVETRGDQGLAGGVNEQYF
V gene: TRBV20-1; J gene: TRBJ1-5; clone size: .; CDR3 protein: CSARDPGALGQPQHF
V gene: TRBV29-1; J gene: TRBJ1-1; clone size: .; CDR3 protein: CSVDFSEPNTEAFF